The 20 T cell receptor beta chains listed next were all sequenced from one sample in a study of Graves' ophthalmopathy and Graves' hyperthyroidism (dated 2018 in TCRdb). Sequencing was performed on an Illumina HiSeq 2000. For repertoire sequencing, TCR beta CDR3 regions were amplified from RNA transcripts. HTBI primers and the Qiagen OneStep RT-PCR kit were used in a first-round RT-PCR, which was followed by a second-round multiplex PCR, size selection and purification. TCRdb handled the public reads itself, with Q25 trimming in fastp and clone calling in MiXCR, and kept productive beta chains. A single entry per CDR3 protein holds the most common genes and DNA from its merged rows. The sample profile shows more than 1,000,000 distinct CDR3 sequences; roughly two fifths of them were found once. The ten largest account for 8.5% to 14% of the sample. The sample comprised peripheral blood or thyroid tissue (not recorded which). All receptors derive from an adult man with Graves' hyperthyroidism.

This clonotype was recorded a few times. The chain uses TRBV6-6 and TRBJ2-7; maybe TRBD1 (5 bases). The CDR3 is 15 residues long. The germline V gene has CDR1 MNHNY and CDR2 SVGAGI (reference sequence). V was trimmed by 7 bases and J by 2 bases, leaving 18 bases between them. In DNA, the CDR3 is TGTGCCAGCACCAAACGACAGAAGAAAGCCTACGAGCAGTACTTC. This sequence encodes CASTKRQKKAYEQYF.

On this clonotype: This sequence may be a read error, since a much larger clone differs from it by one base. The gene calls are TRBV10-3 and TRBJ1-5; D remains ambiguous. Germline assignment: CDR1 ENHRY and CDR2 SYGVKD. V lost 6 bases to trimming and J lost 0 bases, with 9 bases between them. The CDR3 is made up of 14 amino acids. CDR3 in amino acids: CAIRSDGSNQPQHF. CDR3 nucleotide sequence: TGTGCCATCAGATCCGACGGTAGCAATCAGCCCCAGCATTTT.

This clonotype has ten or more counts. The chain employs TRBV2 and TRBJ1-5; D remains unclear. The germline CDR1 and CDR2 sequences are SNHLY and FYNNEI. The CDR3 runs 14 residues. Trimming removed 5 bases from V and 0 bases from J, with 8 bases in between. CDR3 protein: CASSSDYSNQPQHF. CDR3 coding DNA: TGTGCCAGCAGTTCAGATTATAGCAATCAGCCCCAGCATTTT.

The genes are TRBV20-1 and TRBJ1-5; the match to TRBD1 covers 9 bases. V trimming: 0 bases; J trimming: 1 base; junction bases outside the gene matches: 4. The CDR3 runs to 16 residues. Germline V gene sequence: CDR1 DFQATT, CDR2 SNEGSKA (reference sequence). The CDR3 DNA sequence: TGCAGTGCTAGAGATAACAGGGGGCGAAGCAATCAGCCCCAGCATTTT. Protein: CSARDNRGRSNQPQHF.

This clonotype was detected many times. This chain joins TRBV2 and TRBJ2-7, with D possibly TRBD2 on 5 matching bases. Germline V gene sequence: CDR1 SNHLY, CDR2 FYNNEI. The CDR3 spans 14 residues. The V end lost 1 base, the J end lost 0 bases, and 7 bases lay between the germline ends. The CDR3: CASSEEAGSYEQYF. The CDR3 bases are TGTGCCAGCAGTGAAGAGGCGGGCTCCTACGAGCAGTACTTC. Full variable domain (missing parts from reference TRBV2 and TRBJ2-7): EPEVTQTPSHQVTQMGQEVILRCVPISNHLYFYWYRQILGQKVEFLVSFYNNEISEKSEIFDDQFSVERPDGSNFTLKIRSTKLEDSAMYFCASSEEAGSYEQYFGPGTRLTVT.

This clonotype was found many times. This chain connects TRBV12-3 or TRBV12-4 to TRBJ2-5; TRBD2 aligns across 10 bases. V lost 3 bases, J lost 7 bases, and 5 bases stayed unmatched. The CDR3 is 14 amino acids. The CDR3: CASSFIAGGGTQYF. Here the CDR3 DNA reads TGTGCCAGCAGTTTCATAGCGGGAGGAGGGACCCAGTACTTC.

This clonotype occurred many times. The chain couples TRBV20-1 to TRBJ2-5; 7 bases fit TRBD1. The CDR3 extends over 15 amino acids. Per the germline V gene, CDR1 is DFQATT and CDR2 is SNEGSKA (reference sequence). Trimming took 4 bases from V and 1 from J; bases not matched to a gene: 9. For the CDR3, the DNA is TGCAGTGCTAAAGTAGCCGACAGGGCCCAAGAGACCCAGTACTTC. It translates to CSAKVADRAQETQYF.

As concerns this clonotype: Possible read error: a much larger clone is one base away. The chain uses TRBV20-1 and TRBJ2-5; 7 bases match TRBD2. Looked up from germline, CDR1 is DFQATT and CDR2 is SNEGSKA (reference sequence). CDR3 length: 18 amino acids. With V trimmed by 3 bases and J by 5 bases, 21 bases remained unmatched. The CDR3 sequence: CSASGLALGGMWEETQYF. The CDR3 DNA follows: TGCAGTGCTAGCGGGCTAGCCCTCGGGGGGATGTGGGAGGAGACCCAGTACTTC.

The gene calls are TRBV20-1 and TRBJ1-6, with 10 bases that match TRBD1. The J segment lost 12 bases and the V segment lost 1 base, leaving 9 bases of the junction unmatched. Germline V gene sequence: CDR1 DFQATT, CDR2 SNEGSKA (reference sequence). This CDR3 has 15 residues. CDR3 nucleotide sequence: TGCAGTGCTAGAGTTCCGACAGGGGGCCACGAACCCCTCCACTTT. Translated: CSARVPTGGHEPLHF.

The chain carries TRBV20-1 and TRBJ1-4; D is ambiguous. Germline V gives CDR1 DFQATT, CDR2 SNEGSKA (reference sequence). The CDR3 has 13 residues. The ends were cut back, 6 bases at V and 8 bases at J, with 16 bases in the middle. CDR3 in amino acids: CSARTGAQEKLFF. The CDR3, as DNA: TGCAGTGCCCGTACGGGAGCCCAGGAAAAACTGTTTTTT.

The chain combines TRBV12-3 or TRBV12-4 with TRBJ1-2; a weak D match, TRBD1 (5 bases). The CDR3 loop spans 15 amino acids. Trimming removed 3 bases at V and 1 base at J, with 12 bases between. In nucleotides, the CDR3 is TGTGCCAGCAGTTTGTTGGGGGGGGGTAACTATGGCTACACCTTC. Translating it yields CASSLLGGGNYGYTF.

This clonotype was counted many times. The chain has TRBV20-1 and TRBJ1-1, with D unclear. The CDR3 spans 12 residues. Germline V CDR1 and CDR2: DFQATT, SNEGSKA (reference sequence). V lost 3 bases and J lost 3, with 8 bases in between. The DNA of the CDR3 is TGCAGTGCTAGTCCCAGTTACACTGAAGCTTTCTTT. Encoded protein: CSASPSYTEAFF.

With respect to this clonotype: A much larger clone is a single base away; this may be a read error. This chain uses TRBV29-1 with TRBJ2-7, with a possible D match to TRBD2 (5 bases). Germline V lookup: CDR1 SQVTM, CDR2 ANQGSEA. CDR3 length: 14 amino acids. DNA for the CDR3: TGCAGGGTTGAAGATCGGGGAGAAGCCTACGAGCAGTACTTC. This codes for CRVEDRGEAYEQYF.

The V call is TRBV20-1, the J call TRBJ2-7; possibly TRBD2 for D (6 bases). The germline gives CDR1 DFQATT, CDR2 SNEGSKA (reference sequence). The CDR3 extends over 14 amino acids. The V end was cut by 6 bases, the J end by 0 bases, with 15 bases between. The CDR3 DNA reads TGCAGTGCCAGCATCTCGGAGGGCTCCTACGAGCAGTACTTC. Its protein is CSASISEGSYEQYF.

This clonotype came up many times. The J gene is TRBJ1-4, the V gene TRBV29-1, with D possibly being TRBD1 (5 bases). V was cut by 3 bases and J by 6 bases, with 8 bases left in between. CDR3 length equals 12 residues. Germline loops: CDR1 SQVTM, CDR2 ANQGSEA. CDR3 protein: CSVDGADEKLFF. The CDR3 region has the DNA TGCAGCGTTGACGGGGCCGATGAAAAACTGTTTTTT.

This clonotype was recorded at least ten times. The chain links TRBV19 to TRBJ1-5; D is ambiguous. The CDR3 covers 12 residues. Germline CDR1 and CDR2: LNHDA and SQIVND (reference sequence). The germline V and J ends were trimmed by 6 bases and 7 bases, with 10 bases remaining between them. CDR3 coding DNA: TGTGCCAGTAGGGAGATCTCCCAGCCCCAGCATTTT. Its translation is CASREISQPQHF.

As regards this clonotype: With a much larger clone just one base away, this may be a read error. This chain connects TRBV10-3 to TRBJ2-2; D unresolved. This CDR3 is built from 13 residues. The germline gives CDR1 ENHRY, CDR2 SYGVKD. The CDR3 nucleotides are TGTGCCGTCAGTGTGGGGAACACCGGGGAGCTGTTTTTT. The encoded protein is CAVSVGNTGELFF.

The gene calls are TRBV20-1 and TRBJ1-3; D unclear. The germline gives CDR1 DFQATT, CDR2 SNEGSKA (reference sequence). There are 13 residues in the CDR3. The V end was cut by 4 bases, the J end by 2 bases, with 9 bases between. This CDR3 reads CSAIAGTGNTIYF. DNA for the CDR3: TGCAGTGCTATAGCGGGGACTGGAAACACCATATATTTT.

This clonotype was seen ten or more times. V and J are TRBV25-1 and TRBJ1-1; no clear D gene. CDR1 is MGHDK, CDR2 SYGVNS, per germline. This CDR3 region has 14 residues. Trimming took off 2 bases at V and 4 bases at J, with 11 bases between the two ends. CDR3 sequence (DNA): TGTGCCAGCAGTGAACTCGGGGAAGGCACTGAAGCTTTCTTT. Amino acids: CASSELGEGTEAFF.

This clonotype was detected only a few times. The chain couples TRBV29-1 to TRBJ1-3, with no clear D. With 0 bases removed from V and 4 bases from J, the gap between germline ends came to 10 bases. Germline V gives CDR1 SQVTM, CDR2 ANQGSEA. The CDR3 has 14 amino acids. The CDR3 nucleotides read TGCAGCGTTGAAGATCCGGGAGCAGGAAACACCATATATTTT. Translated: CSVEDPGAGNTIYF.